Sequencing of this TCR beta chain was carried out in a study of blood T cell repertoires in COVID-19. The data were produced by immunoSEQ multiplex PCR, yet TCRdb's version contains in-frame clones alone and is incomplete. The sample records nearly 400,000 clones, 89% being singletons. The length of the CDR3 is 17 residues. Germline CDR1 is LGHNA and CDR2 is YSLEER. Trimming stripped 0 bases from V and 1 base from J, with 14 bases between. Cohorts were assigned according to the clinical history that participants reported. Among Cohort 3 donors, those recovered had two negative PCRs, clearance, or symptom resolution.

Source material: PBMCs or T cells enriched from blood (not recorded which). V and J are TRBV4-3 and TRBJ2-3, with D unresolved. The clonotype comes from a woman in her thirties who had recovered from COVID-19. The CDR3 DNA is TGCGCCAGCAGCCAAGATTATTATGGCATCCGCACAGATACGCAGTATTTT. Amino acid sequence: CASSQDYYGIRTDTQYF.